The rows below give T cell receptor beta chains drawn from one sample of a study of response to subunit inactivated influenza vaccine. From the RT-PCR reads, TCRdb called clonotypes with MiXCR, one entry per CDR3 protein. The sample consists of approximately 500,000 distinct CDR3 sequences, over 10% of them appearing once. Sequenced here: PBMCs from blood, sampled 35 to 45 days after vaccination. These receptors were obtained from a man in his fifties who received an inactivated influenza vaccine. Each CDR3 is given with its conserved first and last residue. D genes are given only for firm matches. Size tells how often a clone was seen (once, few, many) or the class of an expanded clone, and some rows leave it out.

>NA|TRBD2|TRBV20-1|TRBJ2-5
TGCAGTGCTAGAGAGAGAGCGGGGGGAAAAGAGACCCAGTACTTC
CSARERAGGKETQYF
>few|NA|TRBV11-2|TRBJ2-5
TGTGCCAGCAGCTTACTTACGGACCTTTACAAAGAGACCCAGTACTTC
CASSLLTDLYKETQYF
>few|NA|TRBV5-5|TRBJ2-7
TGTGCCAGCAGCCTGGCTCGGAGCAACTACGAGCAGTACTTC
CASSLARSNYEQYF
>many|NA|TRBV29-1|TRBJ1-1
TGCAGCGGGGGGAGTCGAAACACTGAAGCTTTCTTT
CSGGSRNTEAFF
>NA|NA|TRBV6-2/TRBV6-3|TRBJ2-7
TGTGCCAGCAGTTTATCGGGCAGAAAGTACGAGCAGTACTTC
CASSLSGRKYEQYF
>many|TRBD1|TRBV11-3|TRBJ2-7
TGTGCCAGCAGCGTCATAGGGACAGGGCACGAGCAGTACTTC
CASSVIGTGHEQYF
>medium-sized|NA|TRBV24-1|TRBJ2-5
TGTGCCACCAGTGACCCGACAGGAGCAAAAGAGACCCAGTACTTC
CATSDPTGAKETQYF
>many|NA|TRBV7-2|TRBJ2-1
TGTGCCAGCAGCTTGGCGCCGACCTCCTACAATGAGCAGTTCTTC
CASSLAPTSYNEQFF
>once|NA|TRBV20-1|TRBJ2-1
TGCAGTGCTTCGGATTACGGCCCCGGGGGCGGTGTTGTAAATGAGCAATTCTTC
CSASDYGPGGGVVNEQFF
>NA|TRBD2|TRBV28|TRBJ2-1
TGTGCCACCCTTGGCGGGAGCAGGAATGAGCAGTTCTTC
CATLGGSRNEQFF
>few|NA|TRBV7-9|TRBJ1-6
TGTGCCAGCAGCTTAGGTGGAGGTTCAGGGTATTCACCCCTCCACTTT
CASSLGGGSGYSPLHF
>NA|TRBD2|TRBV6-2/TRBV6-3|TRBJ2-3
TGTGCCAGCAGTATGACTAGCGTGAGCACAGATACGCAGTATTTT
CASSMTSVSTDTQYF
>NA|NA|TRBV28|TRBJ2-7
TGTGCCACCGCCCGGGACACGACCTACGAGCAGTACTTC
CATARDTTYEQYF
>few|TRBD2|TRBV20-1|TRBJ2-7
TGCAGTGCCTCGGGACTAGCGATTCTCTCCTACGAGCAGTACTTC
CSASGLAILSYEQYF
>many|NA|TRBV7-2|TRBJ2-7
TGTGCCAGCAGCTTTGCGGGTAACGACGAGCAGTACTTC
CASSFAGNDEQYF
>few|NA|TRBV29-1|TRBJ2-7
TGCAGCGTTCGCCGGGACCTCTACGAGCAGTACTTC
CSVRRDLYEQYF
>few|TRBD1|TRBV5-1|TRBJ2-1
TGCGCCAGCAAAAGGGGACAGGCCGCATCCTTCTTTAACAATGAGCAGTTCTTC
CASKRGQAASFFNNEQFF
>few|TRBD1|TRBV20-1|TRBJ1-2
TGCAGTGCTAGAGGGCAGACAGGGGACTATGGCTACACCTTC
CSARGQTGDYGYTF
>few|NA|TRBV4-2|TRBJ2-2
TGTGCCAGCAGCCAAGTCGCTTCACCAGGGGAGCTGTTTTTT
CASSQVASPGELFF
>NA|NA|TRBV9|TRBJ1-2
TGTGCCAGCACACCCGAGGGGGGCATCGGGTCGGGAGGGCGGGACTATGGCTACACCTTC
CASTPEGGIGSGGRDYGYTF
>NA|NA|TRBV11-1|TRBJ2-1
TGTGCCAGCAGCCCCCGGGACGGTCTGGATAGGTCCTACAATGAGCAGTTCTTC
CASSPRDGLDRSYNEQFF
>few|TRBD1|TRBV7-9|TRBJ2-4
TGTGCCAGCAGCCCCTTGGGGGACAGCGTCAAAAACATTCAGTACTTC
CASSPLGDSVKNIQYF
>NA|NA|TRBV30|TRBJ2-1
TGTGCCTGGAGTGGCGCGGATGAGCAGTTCTTC
CAWSGADEQFF
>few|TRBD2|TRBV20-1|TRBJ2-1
TGCAGTGCTAGAGATTGGACTAGCGGGGTGTACAATGAGCAGTTCTTC
CSARDWTSGVYNEQFF
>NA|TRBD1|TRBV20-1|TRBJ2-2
TGCAGTGCCCATAGCAGGGGGCGCGCGGCCGGGGAGCTGTTTTTT
CSAHSRGRAAGELFF